The source of this TCR beta chain is a study of blood T cell repertoires in COVID-19 (dated by TCRdb to the early 2020s). Study-level background: The collaborator samples originated in the United States, Italy and Spain and spanned the acute and convalescent phases of COVID-19. The prospective study material was composed of cDNA or gDNA derived from T cells, B-cell-depleted T cells, or PBMCs. The dataset comprised deeply sampled blood TCRbeta repertoires from subjects exposed to, actively infected with, or recovered from COVID-19. The repertoires were released in a freely available public database intended as a resource for research on the immune response to SARS-CoV-2. The samples were drawn from the first 160 participants of the ongoing ImmuneRACE study and from 1,254 subjects provided by 6 global collaborators. The sample metadata nearly always contained a de-identified subject ID, COVID-19 status, age in years and sex. Where available, HLA class I and class II types were taken from metadata supplied by the sample provider and were not determined by assay-based typing. Summary of the overall study and its limitations: The amount of clinical and demographic metadata varied by source and participant and was provided uncurated.

V and J are trimmed by 0 bases and 1 base, and the gene matches miss 6 bases of the junction. The cysteine opens and the phenylalanine closes a CDR3 of 16 amino acids. CDR3 DNA is the only sequence kept; it has 48 bases, read in frame from the first base. The germline V gene specifies MNHEY as CDR1 and SVGAGI as CDR2. Each collaborating institution followed its own protocols to collect whole blood in K2EDTA tubes. Collaborator samples were shipped for TCRbeta analysis as frozen whole blood, isolated PBMCs, or DNA extracted from either sample type. In regard to this clone: Its specific antigen is unknown. Per-nucleotide qualities are absent, and no much larger clonotype sits a single base away.

TCRbeta CDR3 regions were amplified from genomic DNA by means of the immunoSEQ Assay, a bias-controlled multiplex PCR. The original methods were these. Nucleated cell counts per sample were estimated from amplification of reference gene primers within the assay. Sequence reads were collapsed and filtered to measure the absolute abundance of every unique TCRbeta CDR3 rearrangement. For each sample, productive Simpson clonality was calculated as the square root of Simpson's diversity index across productive rearrangements. TCRdb retrieved this table from immuneACCESS and kept in-frame rearrangements only. Not all clones are present; in checked studies, unresolved V genes account for under half, and no reason is known for the remainder. V, J and clone size were drawn from that table, and D and trimming were deduced from the DNA. This sample holds 70,000 or so clones; about 86% were observed only once. The ten biggest clones cover less than 4% of the sample.

This receptor chain uses TRBV6-5 and TRBJ2-7; 7 bases in the junction line up with TRBD2. Sequencing used peripheral blood. The clonotype was recovered from a man between 65 and 85 years old with active COVID-19. The CDR3 has the sequence CASSYSRGVGSYEQYF. The sequenced DNA is TGTGCCAGCAGTTACTCCCGGGGGGTCGGGTCCTACGAGCAGTACTTC.